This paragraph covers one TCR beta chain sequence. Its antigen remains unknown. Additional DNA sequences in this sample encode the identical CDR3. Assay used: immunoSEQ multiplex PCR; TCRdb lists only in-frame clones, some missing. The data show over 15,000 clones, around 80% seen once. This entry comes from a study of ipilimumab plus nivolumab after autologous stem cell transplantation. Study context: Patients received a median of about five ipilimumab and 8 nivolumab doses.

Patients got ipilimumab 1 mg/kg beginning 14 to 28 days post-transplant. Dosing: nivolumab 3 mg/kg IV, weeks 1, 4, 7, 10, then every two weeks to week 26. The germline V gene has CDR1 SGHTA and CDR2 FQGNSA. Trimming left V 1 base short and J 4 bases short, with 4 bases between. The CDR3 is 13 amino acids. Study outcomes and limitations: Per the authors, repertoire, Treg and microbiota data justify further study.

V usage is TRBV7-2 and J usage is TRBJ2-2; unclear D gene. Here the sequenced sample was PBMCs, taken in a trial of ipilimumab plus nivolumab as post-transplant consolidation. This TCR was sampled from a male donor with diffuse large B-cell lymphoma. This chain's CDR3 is CASSLVTTGELFF. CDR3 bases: TGTGCCAGCAGCTTAGTAACCACCGGGGAGCTGTTTTTT.